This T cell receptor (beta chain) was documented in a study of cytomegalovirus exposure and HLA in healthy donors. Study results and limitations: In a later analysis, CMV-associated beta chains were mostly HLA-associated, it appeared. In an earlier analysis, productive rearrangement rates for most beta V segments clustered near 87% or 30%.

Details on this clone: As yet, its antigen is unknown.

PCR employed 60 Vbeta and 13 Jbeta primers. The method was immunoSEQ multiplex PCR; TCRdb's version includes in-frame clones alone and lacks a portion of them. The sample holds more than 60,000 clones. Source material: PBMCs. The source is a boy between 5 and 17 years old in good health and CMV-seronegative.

The CDR3 DNA reads as TGTGCCAGCACCCAGGGTTATAATCAGCCCCAGCATTTT. Its protein is CASTQGYNQPQHF. V is TRBV6-6 and J is TRBJ1-5, with D perhaps TRBD1 (5 bases). Germline lookup yields CDR1 MNHNY and CDR2 SVGAGI (reference sequence). The CDR3 totals 13 residues. Trimming pared 7 bases from V and 4 bases from J, leaving 11 bases between.